The rows below give T cell receptor beta chains drawn from one sample of a study of T cell responses to AZD1222 COVID-19 vaccine. The data were produced by immunoSEQ multiplex PCR, yet TCRdb's version contains in-frame clones alone and is incomplete. The table shows about 150,000 clones, with about 92% occurring only once. This sample comprised peripheral blood, obtained 28 days after the second AZD1222 dose. These receptors were obtained from an adult who received the AZD1222 COVID-19 vaccine. Both conserved end residues are part of each CDR3. The D gene is left open where the match is weak. A clone size is listed for some rows: how often the clone was seen (once, few, many), or a class if it is expanded.

TRBJ2-7,NA,TRBV19,NA,CASSIGYGLYEQYF,TGTGCCAGTAGTATAGGGTACGGTTTATACGAGCAGTACTTC
TRBJ1-2,NA,TRBV4-2,NA,CASSQDHFQGRRNYGYTF,TGTGCCAGCAGCCAAGACCACTTTCAGGGGAGACGTAACTATGGCTACACCTTC
TRBJ1-4,NA,TRBV28,NA,CASSSRNLAGGNEKLFF,TGTGCCAGCAGTTCCCGGAACCTGGCGGGAGGTAATGAAAAACTGTTTTTT
TRBJ1-5,NA,TRBV19,NA,CASSQGAGREPQHF,TGTGCCAGTAGTCAGGGCGCGGGGAGGGAGCCCCAGCATTTT
TRBJ1-3,NA,TRBV10-3,NA,CAILASSGNTIYF,TGTGCCATCCTGGCCAGCTCTGGAAACACCATATATTTT
TRBJ1-2,NA,TRBV3-1/TRBV3-2,NA,CASSQHYGYTF,TGTGCCAGCAGCCAACACTATGGCTACACCTTC
TRBJ2-2,TRBD2,TRBV4-2,NA,CASSRIVTSGRGGGTGELFF,TGTGCCAGCAGCCGGATCGTGACTAGCGGGAGGGGCGGTGGCACCGGGGAGCTGTTTTTT
TRBJ2-7,TRBD1,TRBV6-5,NA,CASFLTGKSYEQYF,TGTGCCAGCTTTCTGACAGGGAAGTCCTACGAGCAGTACTTC
TRBJ1-2,TRBD1,TRBV15,NA,CATSRGQPSDYGYTF,TGTGCCACCAGCAGGGGACAGCCTTCAGACTATGGCTACACCTTC
TRBJ2-7,TRBD2,TRBV19,NA,CASSIRASGSSTRYEQYF,TGTGCCAGTAGTATCCGGGCGAGCGGGAGTTCTACTAGGTACGAGCAGTACTTC
TRBJ2-5,NA,TRBV29-1,NA,CSVAPRGGETQYF,TGCAGCGTTGCCCCGAGGGGGGGAGAGACCCAGTACTTC
TRBJ1-3,TRBD1,TRBV28,NA,CASSSAQGFGNTIYF,TGTGCCAGCAGTTCTGCACAGGGGTTCGGAAACACCATATATTTT
TRBJ2-6,TRBD2,TRBV4-2,NA,CASSQDLSGGASGANVLTF,TGTGCCAGCAGCCAAGATTTGAGCGGGGGGGCCTCTGGGGCCAACGTCCTGACTTTC
TRBJ1-4,NA,TRBV12-3/TRBV12-4,NA,CASNLWGNEKLFF,TGTGCCAGCAATCTGTGGGGGAATGAAAAACTGTTTTTT
TRBJ2-7,TRBD1,TRBV11-2,once,CASSTGQGASYF,TGTGCCAGCAGCACAGGACAGGGGGCCTCGTACTTC
TRBJ1-1,NA,TRBV2,NA,CASNGGRNTEAFF,TGTGCCAGCAACGGGGGTAGGAACACTGAAGCTTTCTTT
TRBJ1-2,NA,TRBV19,NA,CASSQTDNNYGYTF,TGTGCCAGTAGCCAAACTGACAATAACTATGGCTACACCTTC
TRBJ1-1,NA,TRBV9,NA,CASSVAQGGRTEAFF,TGTGCCAGCAGCGTAGCACAAGGGGGGCGTACTGAAGCTTTCTTT
TRBJ1-4,NA,TRBV7-9,NA,CASSLSSGQGNEKLFF,TGTGCCAGCAGCTTAAGCAGTGGGCAGGGGAATGAAAAACTGTTTTTT
TRBJ2-3,NA,TRBV29-1,once,CSVSSGNSRDTQYF,TGCAGCGTCTCTTCGGGGAACTCGAGGGATACGCAGTATTTT
TRBJ2-1,TRBD2,TRBV10-2,NA,CASSLRLAGGEQFF,TGCGCCAGCAGTCTTAGACTAGCGGGGGGTGAGCAGTTCTTC
TRBJ1-6,NA,TRBV7-9,few,CASSVGDSFNSPLHF,TGTGCCAGCAGCGTAGGAGACAGCTTTAATTCACCCCTCCACTTT
TRBJ1-2,NA,TRBV30,NA,CAWSPGQVYGYTF,TGTGCCTGGAGCCCCGGGCAGGTCTATGGCTACACCTTC
TRBJ2-7,NA,TRBV29-1,once,CSVAGRNSYEQYF,TGCAGCGTTGCGGGACGAAACTCCTACGAGCAGTACTTC
TRBJ2-1,NA,TRBV4-2,NA,CASKPSTGPGSNEQFF,TGTGCCAGCAAGCCAAGCACGGGCCCTGGATCAAATGAGCAGTTCTTC
TRBJ2-4,TRBD1,TRBV5-1,NA,CASSLEVGQGANIQYF,TGCGCCAGCAGCTTGGAGGTTGGGCAGGGGGCTAACATTCAGTACTTC
TRBJ1-4,NA,TRBV7-9,NA,CASSPGSINEKLFF,TGTGCCAGCAGCCCCGGCTCCATCAATGAAAAACTGTTTTTT
TRBJ1-6,TRBD1,TRBV7-9,NA,CASSITDRVNSPLHF,TGTGCCAGCAGCATAACCGACAGGGTGAATTCACCCCTCCACTTT